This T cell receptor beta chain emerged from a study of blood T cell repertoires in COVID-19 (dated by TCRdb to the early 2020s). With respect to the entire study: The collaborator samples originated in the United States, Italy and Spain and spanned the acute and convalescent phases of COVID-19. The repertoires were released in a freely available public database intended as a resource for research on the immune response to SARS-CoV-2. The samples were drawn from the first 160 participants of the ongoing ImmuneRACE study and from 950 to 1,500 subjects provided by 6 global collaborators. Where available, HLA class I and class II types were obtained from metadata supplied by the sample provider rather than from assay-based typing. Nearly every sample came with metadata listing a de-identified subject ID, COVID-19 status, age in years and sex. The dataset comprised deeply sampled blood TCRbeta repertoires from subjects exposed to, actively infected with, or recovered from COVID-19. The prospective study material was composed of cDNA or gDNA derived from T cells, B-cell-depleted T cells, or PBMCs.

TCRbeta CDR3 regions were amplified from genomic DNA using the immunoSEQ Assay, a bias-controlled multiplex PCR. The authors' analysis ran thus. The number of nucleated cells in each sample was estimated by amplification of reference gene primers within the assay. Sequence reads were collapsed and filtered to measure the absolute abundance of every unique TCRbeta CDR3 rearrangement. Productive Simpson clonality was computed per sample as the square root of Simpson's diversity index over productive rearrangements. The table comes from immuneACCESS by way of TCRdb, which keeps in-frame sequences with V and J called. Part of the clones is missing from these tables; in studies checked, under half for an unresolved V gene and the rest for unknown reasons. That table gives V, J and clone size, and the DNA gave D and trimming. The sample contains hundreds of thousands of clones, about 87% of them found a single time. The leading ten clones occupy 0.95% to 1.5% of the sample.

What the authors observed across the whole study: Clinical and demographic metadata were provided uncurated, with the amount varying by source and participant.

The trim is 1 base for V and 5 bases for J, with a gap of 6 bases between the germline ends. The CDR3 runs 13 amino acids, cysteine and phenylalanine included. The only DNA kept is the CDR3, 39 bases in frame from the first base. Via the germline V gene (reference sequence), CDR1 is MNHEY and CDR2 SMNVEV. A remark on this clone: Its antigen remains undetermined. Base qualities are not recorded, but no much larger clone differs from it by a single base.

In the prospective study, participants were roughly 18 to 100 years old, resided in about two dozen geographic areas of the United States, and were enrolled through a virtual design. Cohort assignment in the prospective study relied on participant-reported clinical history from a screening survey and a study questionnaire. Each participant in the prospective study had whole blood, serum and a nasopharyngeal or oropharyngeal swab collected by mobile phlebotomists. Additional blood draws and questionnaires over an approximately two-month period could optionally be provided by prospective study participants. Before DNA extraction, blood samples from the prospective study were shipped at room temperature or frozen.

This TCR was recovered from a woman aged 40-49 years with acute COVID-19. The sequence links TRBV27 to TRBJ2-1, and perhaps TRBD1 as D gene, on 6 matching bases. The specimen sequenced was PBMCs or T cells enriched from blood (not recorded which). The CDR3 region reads CASSLWDNNEQFF. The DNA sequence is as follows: TGTGCCAGCAGTTTATGGGACAACAATGAGCAGTTCTTC.